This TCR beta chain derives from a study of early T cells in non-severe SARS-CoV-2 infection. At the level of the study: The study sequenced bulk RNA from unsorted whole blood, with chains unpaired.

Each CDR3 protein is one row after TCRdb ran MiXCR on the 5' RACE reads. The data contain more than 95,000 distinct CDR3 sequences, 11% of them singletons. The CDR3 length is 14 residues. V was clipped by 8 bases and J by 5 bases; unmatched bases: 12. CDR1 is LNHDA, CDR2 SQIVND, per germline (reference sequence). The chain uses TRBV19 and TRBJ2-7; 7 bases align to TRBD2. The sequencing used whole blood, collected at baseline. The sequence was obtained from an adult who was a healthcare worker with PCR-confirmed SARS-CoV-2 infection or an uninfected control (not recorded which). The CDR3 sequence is CASGRYGAGDEQYF. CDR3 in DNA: TGTGCCAGTGGGCGTTACGGTGCGGGAGACGAGCAGTACTTC.